The sequence of this TCR beta chain was determined in a study of T cell repertoires in cytomegalovirus infection. Across the whole study: An indication of both CMV infection and matching HLA type came from public TCR beta signatures.

TCRdb re-called the reads through MiXCR, storing one row per CDR3 protein. The sample yields 150,000 to 200,000 distinct CDR3 sequences, approximately 9.6% seen once. From germline, CDR1 is SEHNR and CDR2 FQNEAQ (reference sequence). V was trimmed by 5 bases and J by 5 bases, leaving 12 bases between them. This CDR3 has 13 residues. Ten or more counts support this clonotype. Its antigen is not known. Study outcomes and limitations: The response measured ex vivo was dominated by TCR beta clonotypes (HLA-C-restricted and CMV-specific). Identification of carriers of CMV plus the relevant HLA was achieved through cumulative public TCR beta family frequency.

The receptor was derived from a human donor in good health (CMV status not recorded). Some clones in this sample may be carry-over from other donors' samples. The chain combines TRBV7-9 with TRBJ1-1, with no clear D. Input material: PBMCs. The CDR3 region has the DNA TGTGCCAGCAGCACGGAAGCGGGGACTGAAGCTTTCTTT. It codes for CASSTEAGTEAFF.